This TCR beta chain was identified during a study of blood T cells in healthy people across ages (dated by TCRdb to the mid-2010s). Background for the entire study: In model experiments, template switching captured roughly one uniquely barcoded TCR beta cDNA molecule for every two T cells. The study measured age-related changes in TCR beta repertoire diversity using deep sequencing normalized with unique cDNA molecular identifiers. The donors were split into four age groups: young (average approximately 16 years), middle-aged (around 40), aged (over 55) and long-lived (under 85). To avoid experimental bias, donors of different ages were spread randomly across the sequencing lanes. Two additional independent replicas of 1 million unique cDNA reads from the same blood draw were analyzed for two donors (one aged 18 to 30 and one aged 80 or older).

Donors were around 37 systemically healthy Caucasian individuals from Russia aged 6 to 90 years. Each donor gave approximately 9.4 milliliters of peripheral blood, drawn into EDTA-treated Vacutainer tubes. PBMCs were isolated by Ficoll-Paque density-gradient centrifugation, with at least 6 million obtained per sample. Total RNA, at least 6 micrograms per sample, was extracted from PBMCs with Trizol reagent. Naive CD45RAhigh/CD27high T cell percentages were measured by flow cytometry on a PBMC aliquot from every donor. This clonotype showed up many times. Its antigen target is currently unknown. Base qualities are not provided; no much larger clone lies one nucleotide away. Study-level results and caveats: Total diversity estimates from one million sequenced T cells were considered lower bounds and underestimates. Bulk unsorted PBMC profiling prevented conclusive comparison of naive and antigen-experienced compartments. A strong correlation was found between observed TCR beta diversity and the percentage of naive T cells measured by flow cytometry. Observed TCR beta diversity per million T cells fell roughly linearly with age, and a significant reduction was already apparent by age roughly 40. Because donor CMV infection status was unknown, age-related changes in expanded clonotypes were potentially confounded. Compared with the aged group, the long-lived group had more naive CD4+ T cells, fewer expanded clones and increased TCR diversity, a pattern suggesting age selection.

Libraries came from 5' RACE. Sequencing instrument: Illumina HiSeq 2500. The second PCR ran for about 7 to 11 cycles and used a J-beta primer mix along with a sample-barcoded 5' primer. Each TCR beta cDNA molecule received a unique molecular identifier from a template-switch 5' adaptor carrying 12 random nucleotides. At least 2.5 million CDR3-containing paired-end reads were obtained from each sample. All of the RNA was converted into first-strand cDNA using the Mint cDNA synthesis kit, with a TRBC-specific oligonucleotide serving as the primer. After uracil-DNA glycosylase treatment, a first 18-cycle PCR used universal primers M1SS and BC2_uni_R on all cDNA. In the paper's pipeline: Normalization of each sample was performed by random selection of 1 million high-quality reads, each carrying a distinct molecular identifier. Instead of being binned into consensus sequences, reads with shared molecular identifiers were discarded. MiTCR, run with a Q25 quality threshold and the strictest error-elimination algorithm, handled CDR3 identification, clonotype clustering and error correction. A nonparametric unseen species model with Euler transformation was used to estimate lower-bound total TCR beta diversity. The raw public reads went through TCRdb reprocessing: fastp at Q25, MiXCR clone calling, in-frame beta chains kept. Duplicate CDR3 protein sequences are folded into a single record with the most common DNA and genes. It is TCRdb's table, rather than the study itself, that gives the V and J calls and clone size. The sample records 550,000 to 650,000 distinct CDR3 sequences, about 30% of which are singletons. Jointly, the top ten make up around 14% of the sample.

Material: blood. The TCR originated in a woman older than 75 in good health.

The nucleotide sequence reads as follows: TGTGCCAGTGGCATACATGGGACGGGTGGCTACACCTTC. This is translated as CASGIHGTGGYTF. The chain joins TRBV19 to TRBJ1-2; the D segment could be TRBD1, given 5 matching bases. Trimming at the junction amounts to 8 bases on V and 7 bases on J, and the germline ends lie 17 bases apart. There are 13 amino acids in the CDR3, from cysteine to phenylalanine inclusive. The kept DNA is CDR3 alone, 39 bases in frame from the first base. Looking up the germline V gene (reference sequence) yields CDR1 LNHDA and CDR2 SQIVND. Joined to the reference TRBV19 and TRBJ1-2 proteins, this CDR3 gives the full variable domain: DGGITQSPKYLFRKEGQNVTLSCEQNLNHDAMYWYRQDPGQGLRLIYYSQIVNDFQKGDIAEGYSVSREKKESFPLTVTSAQKNPTAFYLCASGIHGTGGYTFGSGTRLTVV.